This entry lists 25 T cell receptor beta chains sequenced from one sample in a study of blood T cell repertoires in COVID-19. TCRdb keeps only in-frame clones here, not all; method: immunoSEQ multiplex PCR. Among over 130,000 clones listed, over 80% were seen once. Specimen: peripheral blood. Receptor source: a man aged 30-40 years with COVID-19, enrolled during active disease.

The V gene is TRBV19, the J gene TRBJ1-5; 7 nucleotides line up with TRBD1. Germline V gene data show CDR1 as LNHDA and CDR2 as SQIVND (reference sequence). CDR3 size: 15 residues. Trimming removed 3 bases from V and 4 bases from J; junction bases left unmatched: 6. The CDR3 spells CASSMGDSPNQPQHF. The CDR3 bases are TGTGCCAGTAGTATGGGGGACAGCCCAAATCAGCCCCAGCATTTT.

This clone appeared a single time. This sequence joins TRBV11-2 and TRBJ1-1, with D uncertain. CDR1 and CDR2 from the germline V gene are SGHAT and FQNNGV. This CDR3 is 15 amino acids long. V lost 1 base and J lost 2, with 11 bases in between. For the CDR3, the DNA is TGTGCCAGCAGCTTAGCCCAGGTTTTAAACACTGAAGCTTTCTTT. This sequence encodes CASSLAQVLNTEAFF.

The chain uses TRBV6-5 and TRBJ2-7, with TRBD2 matching over 11 bases. J lost 4 bases, V lost 7 bases, and 9 bases had no gene match. This CDR3 is 15 amino acids long. The germline gives CDR1 MNHEY, CDR2 SVGAGI. Here the CDR3 reads CASTPQLAGEYEQYF. The CDR3 bases are TGTGCCAGCACCCCCCAACTAGCGGGAGAGTACGAGCAGTACTTC.

The chain has TRBV7-2 and TRBJ1-1, with D possibly being TRBD1 (5 bases). The CDR3 extends over 13 amino acids. Germline values: CDR1 SGHTA, CDR2 FQGNSA. V gave up 5 bases and J gave up 5 bases, with 12 bases separating them. DNA for the CDR3: TGTGCCAGCAGCCAAAGCAGGGAAACTGAAGCTTTCTTT. This translates into CASSQSRETEAFF.

The V gene is TRBV4-1, the J gene TRBJ1-4; the D gene is possibly TRBD1 (5 bases). CDR3 size: 13 residues. Germline lookup yields CDR1 MGHRA and CDR2 YSYEKL. V lost 4 bases, J lost 5 bases, and 8 bases lay in between. The chain's CDR3 is CASSPGINEKLFF. The CDR3 DNA is TGCGCCAGCAGCCCAGGGATAAATGAAAAACTGTTTTTT.

This chain uses TRBV15 with TRBJ1-6; no clear D. This CDR3 has 14 residues. V gave up 0 bases and J gave up 9 bases, with 9 bases separating them. In germline, CDR1 is LNHNV, CDR2 YYDKDF (reference sequence). The CDR3 bases are TGTGCCACCAGCAGAGATACAGAACTTTCACCCCTCCACTTT. Its protein is CATSRDTELSPLHF.

A single count supports this clone. CDR3 region: CASLAVEVYEQYF. The CDR3 DNA is TGTGCCAGTCTAGCGGTAGAAGTTTACGAGCAGTACTTC. V gene TRBV6-5 combines with J gene TRBJ2-7; 7 bases fit TRBD2. The CDR3 totals 13 residues. The V and J ends lost 9 bases and 4 bases, in that order; junction bases with no gene match: 9. Germline V gene lookup returns CDR1 MNHEY and CDR2 SVGAGI.

The gene calls are TRBV5-6 and TRBJ1-6; D gene ambiguous. The V end was cut by 2 bases, the J end by 5 bases, with 2 bases between. Germline V lookup: CDR1 SGHDT, CDR2 YYEEEE. This CDR3 has 12 amino acids. The CDR3 nucleotides read TGTGCCAGCAGCTTCGATAATTCACCCCTCCACTTT. Encoded protein: CASSFDNSPLHF.

The count of this clone is one. The chain recombines TRBV11-2 with TRBJ2-7, with 9 nucleotides matching TRBD1. CDR3 size: 15 residues. V lost 5 bases and J lost 0; bases outside the gene matches: 5. Germline lookup yields CDR1 SGHAT and CDR2 FQNNGV. The CDR3 coding sequence is TGTGCCAGCAGCCCACAGGGGGCCAACTCCTACGAGCAGTACTTC. Amino acids: CASSPQGANSYEQYF.

V and J are TRBV27 and TRBJ1-6, with TRBD1 identical over 10 bases. CDR3 size: 14 residues. After removal of 7 bases from V and 8 bases from J, the junction contained 5 bases not matched to a gene. From germline, CDR1 is MNHEY and CDR2 SMNVEV (reference sequence). This CDR3 is CASTTDRGHSPLHF. CDR3 coding DNA: TGTGCCAGCACAACAGACAGGGGGCATTCACCCCTCCACTTT.

This rearrangement joins TRBV19 to TRBJ2-1; D possibly corresponds to TRBD1 (6 bases). Per the germline V gene, CDR1 is LNHDA and CDR2 is SQIVND (reference sequence). V was shortened by 6 bases and J by 0 bases, with 15 bases between the two germline ends. The CDR3 totals 16 residues. CDR3 in amino acids: CASRTQTGSSYNEQFF. The CDR3 DNA reads as TGTGCCAGTAGAACTCAAACAGGGAGCTCCTACAATGAGCAGTTCTTC.

The rearrangement joins TRBV29-1 to TRBJ1-5; 7 positions agree with TRBD1. CDR3 size: 13 residues. Germline V gives CDR1 SQVTM, CDR2 ANQGSEA. V shed 5 bases and J 6 bases; nucleotides not matched to a gene: 7. CDR3 DNA: TGCAGCGTTCGACAGGGTGTCAGTCAGCCCCAGCATTTT. Translation: CSVRQGVSQPQHF.

This chain connects TRBV5-1 to TRBJ1-6; D possibly corresponds to TRBD1 (5 bases). The V gene's germline CDR1 is SGHRS and CDR2 YFSETQ. Trimming shortened V by 4 bases and J by 11 bases, and 13 bases separated the two germline ends. The CDR3 runs 13 residues. The CDR3 coding sequence is TGCGCCAGCAGCCAGGCCAGGGATACACCCCTCCACTTT. It encodes CASSQARDTPLHF.

The chain combines TRBV29-1 with TRBJ1-2; perhaps TRBD1 as D (6 bases). There are 13 residues in the CDR3. Looked up from germline, CDR1 is SQVTM and CDR2 is ANQGSEA. Trimming cost V 4 bases and J 4 bases, with 13 bases left between them. The CDR3 sequence: CSVATGSVYGYTF. CDR3 DNA sequence: TGCAGCGTTGCGACAGGATCCGTCTATGGCTACACCTTC.

To note about this clone: A much larger clone lies a single base off, so this may be a read error. V usage is TRBV3-1 (or the pseudogene TRBV3-2) and J usage is TRBJ2-1; D remains unclear. Deletions cut 5 bases from V and 0 bases from J, with 11 bases between. In germline, CDR1 is LGHDT, CDR2 YNNKEL (reference sequence). This CDR3 spans 15 amino acids. Here the CDR3 DNA reads TGTGCCAGCAGCTTCTCTTTGAGCTCCTACAATGAGCAGTTCTTC. It encodes CASSFSLSSYNEQFF.

The V and J genes are TRBV11-2 and TRBJ1-6; D remains unclear. The CDR3 runs to 15 residues. The germline V gene encodes CDR1 SGHAT and CDR2 FQNNGV. V was clipped by 1 base and J by 7 bases, with 11 bases between them. The CDR3 loop is CASSLGHRNNSPLHF. The CDR3, as DNA: TGTGCCAGCAGCTTAGGGCACAGAAACAATTCACCCCTCCACTTT.

This clone is a singleton in its sample. This chain uses TRBV7-9 with TRBJ1-3; 8 bases agree with TRBD1. Germline CDR1 is SEHNR and CDR2 is FQNEAQ (reference sequence). CDR3 size: 14 residues. V gave up 8 bases and J gave up 4 bases; unmatched junction bases: 7. The CDR3 is CASAPGTGGNTIYF. CDR3 nucleotide sequence: TGTGCCAGCGCGCCAGGGACAGGAGGAAACACCATATATTTT.

The rearrangement uses TRBV27 and TRBJ2-1, with D tentatively TRBD2 (5 bases). The germline V gene has CDR1 MNHEY and CDR2 SMNVEV (reference sequence). Deletions cut 5 bases from V and 1 base from J, with 12 bases between. The CDR3 sequence is 15 residues long. The CDR3 region is CASSTSRGSYNEQFF. CDR3 DNA: TGTGCCAGCAGTACATCTCGCGGGTCCTACAATGAGCAGTTCTTC.

The J gene is TRBJ2-2, the V gene TRBV25-1; D uncertain. This CDR3 spans 13 amino acids. Germline CDR1 MGHDK, CDR2 SYGVNS. V lost 3 bases, J lost 6 bases, and 8 bases lay in between. The CDR3 sequence: CASSDPSSGELFF. The CDR3 bases are TGTGCCAGCAGTGACCCCTCTTCCGGGGAGCTGTTTTTT.

The CDR3 DNA follows: TGTGCCAGCAGCCAGATTGGGACTAGCGGCACCGGGGAGCTGTTTTTT. It is translated as CASSQIGTSGTGELFF. The genes are TRBV5-6 and TRBJ2-2, with 11 bases identical to TRBD2. V dropped 4 bases and J dropped 4; count of bases not matched to a gene: 6. The CDR3 consists of 16 residues. Germline V gene sequence: CDR1 SGHDT, CDR2 YYEEEE.

The V call is TRBV30, the J call TRBJ1-5, with D tentatively TRBD1 (5 bases). The germline V and J ends were trimmed by 0 bases and 6 bases, with 15 bases remaining between them. From germline, CDR1 is GTSNPN and CDR2 SVGIG (reference sequence). CDR3 length: 15 amino acids. The chain's CDR3 is CAWSVSDSPSQPQHF. The CDR3 nucleotides are TGTGCCTGGAGTGTATCCGACAGCCCGAGTCAGCCCCAGCATTTT.

V and J are TRBV28 and TRBJ1-1; possibly TRBD1 for D (6 bases). The CDR3 has 16 residues. CDR1 and CDR2 from the germline V gene are MDHEN and SYDVKM. V lost 2 bases, J lost 0 bases, and 13 bases lay in between. Here the CDR3 reads CASSLIGRGMNTEAFF. The CDR3 DNA reads as TGTGCCAGCAGTTTAATCGGCAGGGGTATGAACACTGAAGCTTTCTTT.

The chain combines TRBV7-2 with TRBJ2-1, with 12 bases matching TRBD2. V lost 3 bases, J lost 7 bases, and 7 bases stayed unmatched. Germline values: CDR1 SGHTA, CDR2 FQGNSA. This CDR3 contains 16 residues. CDR3 in DNA: TGTGCCAGCAGCTTCGCTAGCGGGAGGGCCGGGAATGAGCAGTTCTTC. It codes for CASSFASGRAGNEQFF.

A few counts support this clone. This CDR3 reads CASTPRQIEQYF. Here the CDR3 DNA reads TGTGCCAGCACTCCTCGACAGATAGAGCAGTACTTC. The chain carries TRBV2 and TRBJ2-7, with D perhaps matching TRBD1 (5 bases). V was pared by 7 bases and J by 7 bases, with 14 bases between. In germline, CDR1 is SNHLY, CDR2 FYNNEI. The CDR3 length is 12 residues.

This rearrangement joins TRBV7-9 to TRBJ2-1, with a weak D call TRBD1 (6 bases). Germline CDR1 and CDR2: SEHNR and FQNEAQ (reference sequence). Trimming left V 4 bases short and J 3 bases short, with 13 bases between. CDR3 length: 15 residues. In DNA, the CDR3 is TGTGCCAGCAGCTCTGGGGACACCTACTACAATGAGCAGTTCTTC. Residues: CASSSGDTYYNEQFF.